A selection of T cell receptor beta chains follows, all from one sample in a study of shared clonotypes between healthy human individuals. Assay used: immunoSEQ multiplex PCR; TCRdb lists only in-frame clones, some missing. The table shows some 500,000 clones, with 90% to 97% occurring only once. The specimen was naive CD4+ T cells sorted from blood. These receptor sequences come from a woman in her twenties or thirties in good health. CDR3s include the opening cysteine and the closing phenylalanine or tryptophan. Each record gives: D gene, J gene, clone size, V gene, CDR3 protein, CDR3 DNA. The D gene is left open where the match is weak. A clone size is listed for some rows: how often the clone was seen (once, few, many), or a class if it is expanded.

>.|TRBJ1-3|.|TRBV6-1
CASRGSSGNTIYF
TGTGCCAGCAGAGGGAGCTCTGGAAACACCATATATTTT
>TRBD1|TRBJ2-7|.|TRBV2
CASNPGQGWDEQYF
TGTGCCAGTAACCCGGGACAGGGTTGGGACGAGCAGTACTTC
>TRBD2|TRBJ2-1|.|TRBV5-1
CASSYALWREGHNEQFF
TGCGCCAGCAGCTATGCTCTTTGGCGGGAGGGCCACAATGAGCAGTTCTTC
>TRBD2|TRBJ2-1|.|TRBV4-1
CASSQPLAGSSYNEQFF
TGCGCCAGCAGCCAACCTTTAGCGGGAAGCTCCTACAATGAGCAGTTCTTC
>.|TRBJ1-2|.|TRBV18
CASPHGADQLNYGYTF
TGTGCCAGCCCACATGGGGCGGATCAACTTAACTATGGCTACACCTTC
>.|TRBJ2-3|.|TRBV5-1
CASSFNGRSKRRDTQYF
TGCGCCAGCAGCTTCAATGGTAGGTCCAAAAGAAGAGATACGCAGTATTTT
>TRBD1|TRBJ1-2|few|TRBV7-9
CASSQGQGVASYTF
TGTGCCAGCAGCCAGGGACAGGGAGTAGCTAGCTACACCTTC
>.|TRBJ2-2|.|TRBV10-3
CAISPRLVTGELFF
TGTGCCATCAGCCCGAGACTTGTAACCGGGGAGCTGTTTTTT
>.|TRBJ1-2|once|TRBV5-4
CASSFLGGYTF
TGTGCCAGCAGCTTTCTCGGTGGCTACACCTTC
>TRBD1|TRBJ1-1|.|TRBV14
CASRGTGGFATEAFF
TGTGCCAGCAGGGGGACAGGGGGATTTGCCACTGAAGCTTTCTTT
>.|TRBJ2-3|.|TRBV6-6
CASSYKGRTDTQYF
TGTGCCAGCAGTTACAAGGGCCGCACAGATACGCAGTATTTT
>.|TRBJ1-2|.|TRBV5-1
CASSANLSGGYTF
TGCGCCAGCAGCGCCAACCTATCGGGTGGCTACACCTTC
>.|TRBJ2-2|.|TRBV10-3
CAISHSTGELFF
TGTGCCATCAGCCACTCGACCGGGGAGCTGTTTTTT
>.|TRBJ2-6|.|TRBV6-1
CASSPPSGGANVLTF
TGTGCCAGCAGTCCCCCCAGTGGGGGGGCCAACGTCCTGACTTTC
>.|TRBJ1-5|.|TRBV19
CASSLDGGNQPQHF
TGTGCCAGTAGTCTGGACGGGGGCAATCAGCCCCAGCATTTT
>TRBD1|TRBJ1-6|once|TRBV11-2
CASSLRGAGTANSPLHF
TGTGCCAGCAGCTTAAGGGGGGCCGGGACAGCCAATTCACCCCTCCACTTT
>TRBD2|TRBJ2-5|.|TRBV28
CASSPLHIAGSGLETQYF
TGTGCCAGCAGTCCTCTTCACATAGCGGGGTCTGGTTTGGAGACCCAGTACTTC
>.|TRBJ2-1|.|TRBV9
CASSTEVSHNEQFF
TGTGCCAGCAGTACGGAGGTGTCCCACAATGAGCAGTTCTTC
>.|TRBJ1-2|.|TRBV18
CASSPRQGVYGYTF
TGTGCCAGCTCACCAAGGCAGGGCGTTTACGGCTACACCTTC
>TRBD1|TRBJ1-5|.|TRBV19
CASSKEQGFHQPQHF
TGTGCCAGTAGTAAGGAACAGGGGTTTCACCAGCCCCAGCATTTT
>.|TRBJ1-4|.|TRBV30
CAWSATNEKLFF
TGTGCCTGGAGTGCAACTAATGAAAAACTGTTTTTT
>.|TRBJ2-1|.|TRBV30
CAWSVPWRKFF
TGTGCCTGGAGTGTACCTTGGCGTAAGTTCTTC
>TRBD2|TRBJ2-7|.|TRBV28
CASSPPGLVVFSYEQYF
TGTGCCAGCAGCCCCCCTGGACTAGTCGTTTTCTCCTACGAGCAGTACTTC
>TRBD1|TRBJ1-1|once|TRBV6-1
CATRPVDRGGTEAFF
TGTGCCACCCGTCCCGTGGACAGGGGTGGTACTGAAGCTTTCTTT
>TRBD2|TRBJ2-1|.|TRBV4-1
CASSQALAGVEQFF
TGCGCCAGCAGCCAAGCCCTAGCGGGGGTTGAGCAGTTCTTC
>.|TRBJ2-3|.|TRBV18
CASSPNTDTQYF
TGTGCCAGCTCACCAAACACAGATACGCAGTATTTT
>.|TRBJ1-1|.|TRBV28
CASSSGSTEAFF
TGTGCCAGCAGTTCGGGTTCCACTGAAGCTTTCTTT
>.|TRBJ1-1|.|TRBV2
CASSTGPNTEAFF
TGTGCCAGCAGTACAGGTCCGAACACTGAAGCTTTCTTT
>.|TRBJ2-2|.|TRBV7-2
CASSWGERGGELFF
TGTGCCAGCAGCTGGGGGGAGCGCGGCGGGGAGCTGTTTTTT
>TRBD1|TRBJ2-7|.|TRBV7-2
CASSLRQGAVYEQYF
TGTGCCAGCAGCTTACGGCAGGGGGCAGTTTACGAGCAGTACTTC
>TRBD1|TRBJ2-3|.|TRBV19
CASSILQGVTSTDTQYF
TGTGCCAGTAGTATCCTACAGGGGGTGACGAGCACAGATACGCAGTATTTT
>.|TRBJ2-5|.|TRBV11-1
CASSPGETQYF
TGTGCCAGCAGCCCCGGGGAGACCCAGTACTTC
>.|TRBJ1-1|.|TRBV13
CASSLAAGLEAFF
TGTGCCAGCAGCTTAGCGGCCGGTCTGGAAGCTTTCTTT
>.|TRBJ1-1|.|TRBV18
CASSPPIGPNTEAFF
TGTGCCAGCTCACCACCCATAGGCCCGAACACTGAAGCTTTCTTT
>.|TRBJ2-1|.|TRBV5-1
CASSERPHGYNEQFF
TGCGCCAGCAGCGAACGGCCCCATGGTTACAATGAGCAGTTCTTC
>.|TRBJ2-2|.|TRBV19
CASSIRLTGELFF
TGTGCCAGTAGTATCCGTCTGACCGGGGAGCTGTTTTTT
>.|TRBJ2-3|.|TRBV19
CASTWDKSTDTQYF
TGTGCCAGTACGTGGGACAAGAGCACAGATACGCAGTATTTT
>.|TRBJ2-5|.|TRBV10-3
CAISGGPRVQETQYF
TGTGCCATCAGTGGGGGCCCCCGGGTCCAAGAGACCCAGTACTTC
>.|TRBJ1-3|once|TRBV25-1
CASSGAAGNTIYF
TGTGCCAGCAGTGGAGCGGCTGGAAACACCATATATTTT
>.|TRBJ2-7|.|TRBV5-1
CASSLAGEGPYEQYF
TGCGCCAGCAGCTTGGCCGGAGAGGGTCCCTACGAGCAGTACTTC
>TRBD2|TRBJ2-5|.|TRBV7-2
CASSPIAGGPREQYF
TGTGCCAGCAGCCCCATAGCGGGAGGGCCTCGGGAGCAGTACTTC
>.|TRBJ2-5|.|TRBV7-2
CASSPGRGFQETQYF
TGTGCCAGCAGTCCCGGGCGGGGATTCCAAGAGACCCAGTACTTC
>TRBD2|TRBJ2-4|.|TRBV5-4
CASSPTSGKNIQYF
TGTGCCAGCAGCCCGACTAGCGGGAAAAACATTCAGTACTTC
>.|TRBJ2-2|.|TRBV12-5
CASGVTMNTGELFF
TGTGCTAGTGGGGTTACAATGAACACCGGGGAGCTGTTTTTT